This T cell receptor (beta chain) is drawn from a study of T cells in Graves' hyperthyroidism and ophthalmopathy. Study-wide results and limits: Clonotypes that were expanded in thyroid above 0.001 mostly appeared in blood too.

The CDR3 regions of TCR beta were amplified from RNA transcripts. The HTBI primer set was used in a first-round RT-PCR of the TCR CDR3. TCRdb ran MiXCR on the multiplex PCR reads and lists one entry per CDR3 protein. The data hold approximately 720,000 distinct CDR3 sequences, with over 15% observed a single time. This clonotype was picked up many times. Its target is unknown. After removal of 2 bases from V and 6 bases from J, the junction contained 11 bases not matched to a gene. Germline loops: CDR1 KGHSH, CDR2 LQKENI. This CDR3 spans 16 amino acids. The specimen was blood. The chain uses TRBV18 and TRBJ1-1; 8 bases are shared with TRBD1. This sequence was found in a woman in her forties or fifties with Graves' hyperthyroidism that later progressed to Graves' ophthalmopathy. The CDR3: CASSPLGQVKVAEAFF. The DNA for the CDR3 is TGTGCCAGCTCACCATTGGGACAGGTGAAGGTAGCTGAAGCTTTCTTT.